This TCR beta chain was sequenced in a study of naive and memory T cell subsets (dated by TCRdb to the late 2010s). In terms of the full investigation: Sorted naive and memory T cell subsets from peripheral blood were analyzed in the study using a UMI-based, open-source pipeline for TCR alpha and beta sequencing. The results of the functional CMV T cell responses matched the IgG serology results in every case. RNA was DNase-treated and reverse transcribed with TCR constant-region primers, mostly using SuperScript III.

To note about this clonotype: Its antigen is currently not known. One base away there is no much larger clone; base qualities are not given.

V sheds 5 bases and J sheds 7 bases, leaving 12 bases between their ends. The germline V gene provides CDR1 SGHRS and CDR2 YFSETQ. The CDR3, from cysteine to phenylalanine, totals 12 residues. Only CDR3 DNA remains: 36 bases, in frame from the first base. The library came from UMI-ligation and nested PCR. To cover both TRBC1 and TRBC2, the beta constant-region primer consisted of an equimolar mix of two oligonucleotides. Four rounds of PCR were used to amplify ligated cDNA, with nested alpha and beta constant-region primers being used together with the SP2 primer. A single-stranded oligonucleotide bearing the SP2 primer plus a 12-nucleotide UMI was ligated onto the 3' end of the cDNA by T4 RNA ligase 1. Incubation of the ligation reaction lasted about 19-24 hours at 16 degrees C. PCR2 was usually performed as a SYBR Green qPCR and halted at a preset threshold so that over-amplification would not occur. Agencourt AMPure XP magnetic beads were used for all purifications after the first. Library amounts were measured by Qubit and library quality was assessed on a TapeStation, where the main peak was expected at around 650 bp. Pooled libraries were sequenced on an Illumina MiSeq with v2 2x251 paired-end kits, typically giving roughly 0.95-2 million reads per sample. Each sample's library went into the pool at about 4.1 nM, and roughly 4.5-7.5% PhiX was added to help with cluster recognition. Processing in the source paper ran as follows. Decombinator assigned V and J genes to Demultiplexor-processed FASTQ reads by tag matching, allowing a single base-pair mismatch. Collapsinator used UMIs to correct both sequencing errors and frequency errors arising from PCR heterogeneity. CDR3Translator translated TCRs and extracted CDR3s from the conserved cysteine to the FGXG phenylalanine, flagging non-productive sequences. Gini, Shannon entropy and inverse Simpson indices were calculated on repertoires that had been subsampled to equal numbers of UMI-defined TCRs. Clonotype abundance distributions were fitted to a power law by maximum likelihood within the linear range. On one naive CD8 sample, the pipeline and MIGEC gave similar UMI counts, unique TCR numbers and clonal distributions. In one analysis, naive TCRs also found in any memory subset of the same donor were removed from the naive repertoire. A set of approximately 7,300 CMV-associated CDR3 sequences, compiled from VDJdb and a published dataset, was used to search the repertoires. TCRdb trimmed the raw reads at Q25, called clones with MiXCR and kept productive beta chains. Identical CDR3 protein sequences are pooled into one entry, listed with their most common genes and DNA. These V and J calls originate from TCRdb's pipeline instead of the authors' own analysis. For this sample the table gives over 110,000 distinct CDR3 sequences, of which about 20% were detected only once. The top ten clonotypes cover more than 0.6% of the sample.

Paper-wide results and their limitations: The repertoire findings for the naive and memory subsets could not be validated against a ground truth because none was available. Clonotypes were defined as single alpha or beta chain sequences, not paired alpha/beta receptors. A few larger clonotypes were found in naive repertoires, especially CD8, and these larger clonotypes were possibly memory cells re-expressing CD45RA. RNA-based TCR counts may be influenced by expression changes linked to T cell activation and differentiation. Gini index rose and Shannon and inverse Simpson diversity fell from naive through CM, EM and EMRA in both CD4 and CD8 cells. The abundance of TCRs followed a power law with an exponent that differed between naive and memory subsets yet stayed consistent across the three individuals. After error correction, over 90% of naive TCR sequences appeared only once, giving much steeper abundance distributions than memory subsets.

Separate amplification of TCR alpha and beta chain libraries was performed from the second PCR step onward. Donor CMV status was determined by IFNgamma production from CD4+ T cells after overnight stimulation of fresh PBMCs with CMV viral lysate. Using Miltenyi beads, CD4 T cells were first positively selected, and CD8 T cells were then positively selected from the CD4-negative fraction. Cells stained for CD3, CD4, CD8, CD45RA, CD27 and a live/dead dye were sorted on a BD Aria II into four subsets by CD45RA and CD27. Three healthy volunteers provided blood, and each donor's sample was split into CD4 and CD8 T cells and then further divided into four differentiation subsets. About 110 ml of peripheral blood was taken from each donor, and PBMC were separated by density-gradient centrifugation on Ficoll-Paque PLUS. Sorted cells were lysed in RLT buffer, and RNA was extracted with a Qiagen RNeasy kit and stored at -80°C.

Rearrangement joined TRBV5-1 to TRBJ1-1; no D gene call is confident. The sequence was obtained from a human donor in good health. The sample taken for sequencing was naive CD8+ T cells from blood. The cell subset or site label on this specimen signifies: naive T cells, CD45RA high CD27+. The CDR3 protein: CASRASYDEAFF. DNA sequence: TGCGCCAGCAGAGCTTCATATGATGAAGCTTTCTTT.